This T cell receptor beta chain is drawn from a study of radiation and T cells in renal cell carcinoma. Notes on the study in general: In blood, top tumor clones expanded by 2 weeks, shrinking by 4.

Sequencing was performed with immunoSEQ multiplex PCR; in TCRdb, only in-frame clones are kept and a portion is missing. The data show 120,000 or so clones, about four fifths seen once. Worth noting for this clone: Its antigen is unknown.

V shed 3 bases, J shed 0 bases, and the junction held 6 bases outside the gene matches. The germline CDR1 and CDR2 sequences are KGHSH and LQKENI. The CDR3 loop spans 16 amino acids. Sample time point: blood 2 weeks post-SBRT. Treatment given: 15 Gy SBRT to primary tumor, nephrectomy 4 weeks later. Radiation-treated patients gave blood at baseline, week 2 and week 4. The patient's renal cell carcinoma had clear cell pathology. V gene TRBV18 combines with J gene TRBJ1-1, with 8 positions matching TRBD1. The clonotype comes from a man between 50 and 59 years old with renal cell carcinoma. Source: blood, taken from a patient whose treatment included radiotherapy and nephrectomy. The CDR3, as DNA: TGTGCCAGCTCACCTAACAGGGGGGACATGAACACTGAAGCTTTCTTT. This codes for CASSPNRGDMNTEAFF.